This T cell receptor (beta chain) was found in a study of blood T cell repertoires in COVID-19. Background on the study: T cells, B-cell-depleted T cells, or PBMCs provided the cDNA or gDNA that served as material.

Profiled with immunoSEQ multiplex PCR; TCRdb holds only in-frame clones, not every one. This table has around 170,000 clones, roughly 90% appearing once. Clinical history reported by participants formed the basis on which cohorts were assigned. V was pared by 2 bases and J by 7 bases, with 14 bases between. CDR3 size: 14 residues. The germline V gene has CDR1 SGHVS and CDR2 FQNEAQ. The material sequenced was PBMCs or T cells enriched from blood (not recorded which). This TCR derives from a woman in her forties or fifties who had recovered from COVID-19. The genes are TRBV7-8 and TRBJ1-1; D not certain. The DNA for the CDR3 is TGTGCCAGCAGCTTACTTTCGGGATTTGTTGAAGCTTTCTTT. Its translation is CASSLLSGFVEAFF.